This T cell receptor beta chain was found in a study of blood T cell repertoires in COVID-19. About the study: COVID-19 samples, acute and convalescent, were from the United States, Italy and Spain. In each case, the material was cDNA or gDNA derived from T cells, B-cell-depleted T cells, or PBMCs.

The method was immunoSEQ multiplex PCR; TCRdb's version includes in-frame clones alone and lacks a portion of them. This repertoire shows 140,000 to 150,000 clones, about 88% found once; its top ten account for about 2.3%. CDR1 and CDR2 from the germline V gene are SEHNR and FQNEAQ (reference sequence). After removal of 1 base from V and 4 bases from J, the junction contained 3 bases not matched to a gene. The CDR3 spans 15 residues. The chain is built from TRBV7-9 and TRBJ2-1, with 8 bases identical to TRBD2. Sequenced: peripheral blood. The TCR sequence derives from a human donor in a cohort sampled during active COVID-19. In DNA, the CDR3 is TGTGCCAGCAGCTTAGTAACTAGCGGATACAATGAGCAGTTCTTC. This translates into CASSLVTSGYNEQFF. The entire variable domain, with the rest obtained from reference TRBV7-9 and TRBJ2-1, is as follows: DTGVSQNPRHKITKRGQNVTFRCDPISEHNRLYWYRQTLGQGPEFLTYFQNEAQLEKSRLLSDRFSAERPKGSFSTLEIQRTEQGDSAMYLCASSLVTSGYNEQFFGPGTRLTVL.